Following are 3 T cell receptor beta chains from one sample sequenced in a study of CD8 T cells in ankylosing spondylitis. In TCRdb, the 5' RACE reads were re-called with MiXCR into one record per CDR3 protein. In the table there are about 110,000 distinct CDR3 sequences, 20% to 30% of which are singletons. Sequences were obtained from synovial fluid, either unsorted or a sorted T cell fraction (not recorded which). The receptors here all came from a male donor with ankylosing spondylitis.

This clonotype was seen at least ten times. The rearrangement joins TRBV29-1 to TRBJ2-3, with D perhaps being TRBD1 or TRBD2 (5 bases each). The germline V and J ends were trimmed by 7 bases and 4 bases, with 21 bases remaining between them. The CDR3 sequence is 15 residues long. The germline V gene encodes CDR1 SQVTM and CDR2 ANQGSEA. The CDR3, as DNA: TGCAGCGCAAAGGGGTGGGAGAGTGGAGCAGATACGCAGTATTTT. It is translated as CSAKGWESGADTQYF.

The CDR3 region is CASSPGTSSYNEQFF. In DNA, the CDR3 is TGTGCCAGCAGTCCCGGGACTAGCAGCTACAATGAGCAGTTCTTC. V gene TRBV2 combines with J gene TRBJ2-1, with 9 bases fitting TRBD2. The CDR3 has 15 amino acids. From germline, CDR1 is SNHLY and CDR2 FYNNEI. Trimming cost V 5 bases and J 3 bases; bases outside gene matches: 5. Together with reference TRBV2 and TRBJ2-1, the CDR3 gives the full variable domain: EPEVTQTPSHQVTQMGQEVILRCVPISNHLYFYWYRQILGQKVEFLVSFYNNEISEKSEIFDDQFSVERPDGSNFTLKIRSTKLEDSAMYFCASSPGTSSYNEQFFGPGTRLTVL.

This clonotype has a handful of counts. The rearrangement uses TRBV20-1 and TRBJ2-1; 10 positions match TRBD2. The CDR3 has 13 amino acids. Germline CDR1 DFQATT, CDR2 SNEGSKA (reference sequence). V shed 3 bases and J 8 bases; nucleotides not matched to a gene: 4. CDR3 protein: CSASLAGAYEQFF. The CDR3 nucleotides are TGCAGTGCTAGCCTAGCGGGAGCCTATGAGCAGTTCTTC.